This entry lists 10 T cell receptor beta chains sequenced from one sample in a study of T cell responses to AZD1222 COVID-19 vaccine. Produced via immunoSEQ multiplex PCR; TCRdb's table is partial and in-frame only. The profile shows around 71,000 clones, 65% to 85% of them singletons. Specimen: peripheral blood, collected on day 0 of AZD1222 vaccination. Receptors were obtained from an adult in good health.

Only a few counts were recorded for this clone. V is TRBV6-2 or TRBV6-3 and J is TRBJ1-1; D not certain. V lost 0 bases and J 1 base, leaving 9 bases between the germline ends. CDR3 length equals 15 residues. The germline CDR1 and CDR2 sequences are MNHEY and SVGEGT. The DNA of the CDR3 is TGTGCCAGCAGTTACTCTGAAACAAAGAACACTGAAGCTTTCTTT. It encodes CASSYSETKNTEAFF.

The chain recombines TRBV2 with TRBJ2-3, with 8 nucleotides matching TRBD2. CDR1 is SNHLY and CDR2 is FYNNEI in the germline V gene. V lost 5 bases to trimming and J lost 0 bases; unmatched junction nucleotides: 4. The CDR3 sequence is 15 residues long. The CDR3 loop reads CASSLSSGSTDTQYF. In DNA, the CDR3 is TGTGCCAGCAGTCTCTCTAGCGGGAGCACAGATACGCAGTATTTT.

The chain has TRBV2 and TRBJ1-4; 11 positions agree with TRBD1. The CDR3 loop spans 15 amino acids. Per germline, CDR1 SNHLY and CDR2 FYNNEI. After removal of 5 bases from V and 8 bases from J, the junction contained 7 bases not matched to a gene. In DNA form, the CDR3 reads TGTGCCAGCAGTTACGGACAGGGGGCAGGAGAAAAACTGTTTTTT. Amino acids: CASSYGQGAGEKLFF.

The sample holds one count of this clone. Within the sample, other DNA sequences also encode this same CDR3. The V gene is TRBV7-2, the J gene TRBJ2-1; TRBD2 matches 12 bases. Germline trimming cut 5 bases from V and 7 bases from J; bases unmatched to any gene: 3. The CDR3 runs to 14 residues. Germline values: CDR1 SGHTA, CDR2 FQGNSA. The CDR3 coding sequence is TGTGCCAGCAGCCTCGGACTAGCGGGAAATGAGCAGTTCTTC. It translates to CASSLGLAGNEQFF.

The chain combines TRBV6-6 with TRBJ2-7, with D tentatively TRBD1 (5 bases). From germline, CDR1 is MNHNY and CDR2 SVGAGI (reference sequence). V was trimmed by 2 bases and J by 0 bases, leaving 8 bases between them. This CDR3 spans 14 amino acids. The CDR3 bases are TGTGCCAGCAGTTACGGTGGGGCCTCCTACGAGCAGTACTTC. Residues: CASSYGGASYEQYF.

The chain couples TRBV11-3 to TRBJ2-5, with 11 nucleotides matching TRBD2. The CDR3 sequence is 15 residues long. J lost 2 bases, V lost 1 base, and 0 bases had no gene match. Germline V gene lookup returns CDR1 SGHNT and CDR2 YENEEA. CDR3 protein: CASSLGLAGQETQYF. CDR3 sequence (DNA): TGTGCCAGCAGCTTAGGACTAGCGGGACAAGAGACCCAGTACTTC.

The CDR3 DNA sequence: TGCGCCAGCAGCTTGGAGGCAGGCCCTCCTGGAAACACCATATATTTT. Amino acids: CASSLEAGPPGNTIYF. J is TRBJ1-3 and V is TRBV5-1; D not resolved. The germline V and J ends were trimmed by 0 bases and 2 bases, with 12 bases remaining between them. CDR3 length equals 16 residues. Germline V CDR1 and CDR2: SGHRS, YFSETQ.

This clone was counted once. The rearrangement uses TRBV12-5 and TRBJ1-3; perhaps TRBD1 as D (6 bases). The CDR3 covers 14 residues. CDR1 LGHNT and CDR2 FRNRAP come from the germline V gene. The germline V and J ends were trimmed by 5 bases and 0 bases, with 8 bases remaining between them. The CDR3 DNA reads TGTGCTAGTGGTACAGGGAACTCTGGAAACACCATATATTTT. This sequence encodes CASGTGNSGNTIYF.

Written as DNA, the CDR3 is TGCGCCAGCAGACCGGGACTAGCGGGTCTCGCGGCCGGGGAGCTGTTTTTT. Amino acid sequence: CASRPGLAGLAAGELFF. The V call is TRBV4-1, the J call TRBJ2-2; 12 bases line up with TRBD2. V lost 6 bases, J lost 6 bases, and 11 bases stayed unmatched. CDR1 and CDR2 (germline): MGHRA, YSYEKL. The CDR3 length is 17 residues.

The chain uses TRBV21-1 and TRBJ2-1. TRBV21-1 is an annotated pseudogene. This CDR3 is 15 amino acids long. This CDR3 reads CASLLGGAPYNEQFF. In DNA form, the CDR3 reads TGTGCCAGCCTGTTGGGCGGAGCGCCATACAATGAGCAGTTCTTC.